This T cell receptor beta chain was documented in a study of T cell responses to AZD1222 COVID-19 vaccine. V was pared by 5 bases and J by 4 bases, with 9 bases between. The CDR3 is made up of 12 amino acids. Looked up from germline, CDR1 is MNHEY and CDR2 is SMNVEV (reference sequence). Study conclusions and caveats: Seropositive status at baseline applied to only a handful of AZD1222 recipients. Regions 160-218 and 743-854 dominated among vaccine-associated CD4 TCRs spanning spike. Among spike-specific TCRs, nearly half reportedly target unmutated variant regions. Compared with day 0, the breadth and depth of the Spike-specific TCR repertoire rose significantly after two doses of AZD1222.

Note on this clone: No antigen is known for it.

Profiling relied on immunoSEQ multiplex PCR, and the TCRdb table lists in-frame clones only, not all of them. In the table there are more than 250,000 clones, about 92% of which are singletons. The sequence came from an adult in good health. The V call is TRBV27, the J call TRBJ2-7; tentatively, D is TRBD2 (6 bases). The specimen was peripheral blood, collected on day 0 of AZD1222 vaccination. The CDR3 protein is CASSAGGYEQYF. In nucleotides, the CDR3 is TGTGCCAGCAGTGCCGGGGGTTACGAGCAGTACTTC.